This T cell receptor beta chain derives from a study of shared clonotypes between healthy human individuals. Produced via immunoSEQ multiplex PCR; TCRdb's table is partial and in-frame only. Of roughly 600,000 clones in the sample, 95% to 98% were seen once. Naive CD8 isolation took CD45RO-negative cells positively selected for CCR7 and excluded terminally differentiated effector memory CD45RA+ cells. Trimming removed 9 bases from V and 3 bases from J; junction bases left unmatched: 4. The CDR3 extends over 12 amino acids. Looked up from germline, CDR1 is LGHNT and CDR2 is FRNRAP. The sequencing input was naive CD8+ T cells sorted from blood. The chain has TRBV12-5 and TRBJ2-7; 8 bases match TRBD1. The TCR comes from a man aged 30 to 39 in good health. CDR3 DNA: TGTGCTAGCTCCACAGGGGGCTACGAGCAGTACTTC. It translates to CASSTGGYEQYF.